This TCR beta chain was sequenced during a study of blood T cells in healthy people across ages. Study results and limitations: More naive CD4+ cells and higher diversity were found in long-lived than in aged donors.

Comment on this clonotype: Antigen specificity is unknown.

Primers used in a second PCR of about 6 to 12 cycles were a sample-barcoded 5' primer and a J-beta primer mix. From each sample, at least 3 million paired-end reads containing CDR3 were obtained. MiXCR, run by TCRdb on the 5' RACE reads, gives a single entry per CDR3 protein. The sample has 650,000 to 800,000 distinct CDR3 sequences, roughly 44% seen once; the top ten hold around 21%. Input material: blood. The TCR sequence derives from a man in his 60s in good health.

CDR3 region: CASSLVGTSAKETQYF. CDR3 coding DNA: TGTGCCAGCAGCCTGGTGGGGACTAGCGCAAAAGAGACCCAGTACTTC. The chain has TRBV28 and TRBJ2-5; the match to TRBD2 covers 10 bases. V lost 6 bases and J lost 3; bases outside the gene matches: 10. The CDR3 contains 16 residues. Germline lookup yields CDR1 MDHEN and CDR2 SYDVKM.